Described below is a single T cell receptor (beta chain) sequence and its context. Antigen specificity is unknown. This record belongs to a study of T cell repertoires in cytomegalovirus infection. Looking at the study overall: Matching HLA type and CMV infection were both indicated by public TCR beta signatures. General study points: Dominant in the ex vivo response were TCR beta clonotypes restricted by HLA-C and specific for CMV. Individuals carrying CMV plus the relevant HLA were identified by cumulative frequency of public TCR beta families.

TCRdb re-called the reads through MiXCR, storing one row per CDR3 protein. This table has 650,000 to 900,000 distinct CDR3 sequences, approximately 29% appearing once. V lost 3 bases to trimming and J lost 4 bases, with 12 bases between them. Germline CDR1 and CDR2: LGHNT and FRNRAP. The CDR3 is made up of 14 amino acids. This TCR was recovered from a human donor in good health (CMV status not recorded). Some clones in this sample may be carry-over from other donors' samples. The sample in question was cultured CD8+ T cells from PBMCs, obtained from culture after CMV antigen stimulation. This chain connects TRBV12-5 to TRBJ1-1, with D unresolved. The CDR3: CASGFSGEVTEAFF. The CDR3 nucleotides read TGTGCTAGTGGTTTTTCCGGGGAGGTCACTGAAGCTTTCTTT.